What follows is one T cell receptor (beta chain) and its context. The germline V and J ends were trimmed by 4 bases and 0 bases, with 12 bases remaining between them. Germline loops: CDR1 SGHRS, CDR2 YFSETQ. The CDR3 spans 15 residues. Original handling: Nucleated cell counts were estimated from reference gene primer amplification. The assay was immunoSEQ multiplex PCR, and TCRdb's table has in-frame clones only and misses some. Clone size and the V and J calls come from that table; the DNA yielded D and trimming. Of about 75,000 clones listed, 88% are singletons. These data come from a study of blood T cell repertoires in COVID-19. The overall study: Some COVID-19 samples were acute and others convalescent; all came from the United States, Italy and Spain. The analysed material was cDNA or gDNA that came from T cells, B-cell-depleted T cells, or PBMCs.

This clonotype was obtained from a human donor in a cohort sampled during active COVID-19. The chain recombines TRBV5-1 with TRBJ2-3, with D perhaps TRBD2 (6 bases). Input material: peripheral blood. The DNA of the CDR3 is TGCGCCAGCAGCGGCGGGACGGGGAGCACAGATACGCAGTATTTT. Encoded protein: CASSGGTGSTDTQYF.